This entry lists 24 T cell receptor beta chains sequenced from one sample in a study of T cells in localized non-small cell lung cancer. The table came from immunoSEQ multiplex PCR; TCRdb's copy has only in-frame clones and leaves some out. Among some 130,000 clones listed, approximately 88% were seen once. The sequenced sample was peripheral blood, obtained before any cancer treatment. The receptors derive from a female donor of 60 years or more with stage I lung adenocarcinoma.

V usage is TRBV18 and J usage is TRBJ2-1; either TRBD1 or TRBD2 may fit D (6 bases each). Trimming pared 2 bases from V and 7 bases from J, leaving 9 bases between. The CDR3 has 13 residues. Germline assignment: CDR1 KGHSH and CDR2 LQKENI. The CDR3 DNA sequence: TGTGCCAGCTCACCATGGGGGGCGAATGAGCAGTTCTTC. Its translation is CASSPWGANEQFF.

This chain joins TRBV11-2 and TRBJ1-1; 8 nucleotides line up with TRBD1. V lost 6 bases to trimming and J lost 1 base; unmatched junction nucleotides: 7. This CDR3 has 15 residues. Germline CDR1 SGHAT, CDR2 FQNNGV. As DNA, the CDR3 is TGTGCCAGCAGAGATCCTGGGACAGGGAACACTGAAGCTTTCTTT. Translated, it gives CASRDPGTGNTEAFF.

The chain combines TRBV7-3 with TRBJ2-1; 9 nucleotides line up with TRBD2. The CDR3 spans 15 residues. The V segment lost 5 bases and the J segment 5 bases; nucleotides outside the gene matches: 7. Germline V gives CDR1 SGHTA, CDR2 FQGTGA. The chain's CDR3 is CASSASSGTHNEQFF. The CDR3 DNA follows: TGTGCCAGCAGCGCCTCTAGCGGGACCCACAATGAGCAGTTCTTC.

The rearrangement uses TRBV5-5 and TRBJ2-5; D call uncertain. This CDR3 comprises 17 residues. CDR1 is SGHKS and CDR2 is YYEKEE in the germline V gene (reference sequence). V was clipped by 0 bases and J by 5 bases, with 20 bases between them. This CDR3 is CASSLGVLRVGVETQYF. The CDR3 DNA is TGTGCCAGCAGCTTGGGGGTGTTAAGGGTTGGTGTGGAGACCCAGTACTTC.

The DNA for the CDR3 is TGTGCCATCAATCGGGGATTCTTC. This gives the protein CAINRGFF. The chain combines TRBV10-3 with TRBJ2-1, with a possible D match to TRBD2 (5 bases). Trimming stripped 7 bases from V and 16 bases from J, with 8 bases between. Germline-derived CDR1 and CDR2 are ENHRY and SYGVKD. This CDR3 contains 8 residues.

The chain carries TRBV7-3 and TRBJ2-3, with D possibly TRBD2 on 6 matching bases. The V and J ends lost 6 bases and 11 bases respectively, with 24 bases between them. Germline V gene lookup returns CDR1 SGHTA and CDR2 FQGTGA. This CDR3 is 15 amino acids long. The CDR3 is CASSQTVTQMGGQYF. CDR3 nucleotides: TGTGCCAGCAGTCAGACAGTTACACAGATGGGGGGGCAGTATTTT.

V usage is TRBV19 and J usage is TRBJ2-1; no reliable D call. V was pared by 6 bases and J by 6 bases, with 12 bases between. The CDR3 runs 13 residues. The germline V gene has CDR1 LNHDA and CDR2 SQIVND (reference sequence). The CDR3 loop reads CASRPDQLNEQFF. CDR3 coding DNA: TGTGCCAGTAGACCCGACCAACTCAATGAGCAGTTCTTC.

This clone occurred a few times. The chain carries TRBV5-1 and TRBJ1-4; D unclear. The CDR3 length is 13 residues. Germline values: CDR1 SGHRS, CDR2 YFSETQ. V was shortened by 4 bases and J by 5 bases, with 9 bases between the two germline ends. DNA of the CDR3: TGCGCCAGCAGCGAAGGCATGAATGAAAAACTGTTTTTT. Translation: CASSEGMNEKLFF.

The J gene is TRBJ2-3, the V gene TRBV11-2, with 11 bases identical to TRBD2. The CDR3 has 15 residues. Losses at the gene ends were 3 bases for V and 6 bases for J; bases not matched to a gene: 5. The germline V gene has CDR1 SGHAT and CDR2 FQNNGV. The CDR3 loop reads CASSFGLAGGDTQYF. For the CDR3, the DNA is TGTGCCAGCAGCTTTGGCCTAGCGGGAGGTGATACGCAGTATTTT.

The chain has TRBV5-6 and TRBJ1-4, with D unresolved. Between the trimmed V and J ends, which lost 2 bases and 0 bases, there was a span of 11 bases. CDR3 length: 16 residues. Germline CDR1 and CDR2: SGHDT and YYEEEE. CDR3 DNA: TGTGCCAGCAGCTTTAGAACGGTAGCAACTAATGAAAAACTGTTTTTT. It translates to CASSFRTVATNEKLFF.

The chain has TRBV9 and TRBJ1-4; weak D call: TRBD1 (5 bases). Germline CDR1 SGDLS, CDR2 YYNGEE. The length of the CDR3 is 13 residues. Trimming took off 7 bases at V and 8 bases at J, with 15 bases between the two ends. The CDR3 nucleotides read TGTGCCAGCCAGAAAGCAGGGAACGAAAAACTGTTTTTT. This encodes CASQKAGNEKLFF.

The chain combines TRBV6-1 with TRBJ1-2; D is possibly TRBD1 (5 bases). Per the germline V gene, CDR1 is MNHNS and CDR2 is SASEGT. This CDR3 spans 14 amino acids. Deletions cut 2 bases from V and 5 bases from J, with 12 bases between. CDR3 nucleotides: TGTGCCAGCAGTGAAAACAGAGGGGCTTATGGCTACACCTTC. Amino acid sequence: CASSENRGAYGYTF.

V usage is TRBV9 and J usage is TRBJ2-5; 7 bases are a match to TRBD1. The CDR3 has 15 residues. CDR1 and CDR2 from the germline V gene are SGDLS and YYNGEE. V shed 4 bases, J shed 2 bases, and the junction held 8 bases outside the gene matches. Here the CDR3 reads CASSYYGGQQETQYF. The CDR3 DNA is TGTGCCAGCAGCTACTATGGGGGACAGCAAGAGACCCAGTACTTC.

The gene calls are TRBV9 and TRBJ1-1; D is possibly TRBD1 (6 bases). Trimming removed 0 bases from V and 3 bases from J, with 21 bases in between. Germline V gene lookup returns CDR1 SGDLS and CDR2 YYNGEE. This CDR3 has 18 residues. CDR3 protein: CASSVGPGTPPGHTEAFF. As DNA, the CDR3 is TGTGCCAGCAGCGTAGGACCCGGGACACCACCGGGTCACACTGAAGCTTTCTTT.

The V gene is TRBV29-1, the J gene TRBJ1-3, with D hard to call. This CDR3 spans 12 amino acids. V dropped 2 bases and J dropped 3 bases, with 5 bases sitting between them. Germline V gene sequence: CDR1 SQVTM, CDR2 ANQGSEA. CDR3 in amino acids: CSVEKDGNTIYF. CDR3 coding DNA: TGCAGCGTTGAAAAAGATGGAAACACCATATATTTT.

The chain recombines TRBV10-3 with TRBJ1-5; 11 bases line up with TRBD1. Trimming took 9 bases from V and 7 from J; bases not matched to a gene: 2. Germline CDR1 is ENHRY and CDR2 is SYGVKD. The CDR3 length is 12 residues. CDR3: CAIGDRGQPQHF. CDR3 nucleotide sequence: TGTGCCATTGGGGACAGGGGGCAGCCCCAGCATTTT.

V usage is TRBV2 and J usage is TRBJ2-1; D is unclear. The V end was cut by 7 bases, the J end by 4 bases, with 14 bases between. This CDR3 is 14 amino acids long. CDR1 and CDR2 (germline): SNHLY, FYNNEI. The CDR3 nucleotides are TGTGCCAGCATACTCCAAGTTGGGTACAATGAGCAGTTCTTC. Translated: CASILQVGYNEQFF.

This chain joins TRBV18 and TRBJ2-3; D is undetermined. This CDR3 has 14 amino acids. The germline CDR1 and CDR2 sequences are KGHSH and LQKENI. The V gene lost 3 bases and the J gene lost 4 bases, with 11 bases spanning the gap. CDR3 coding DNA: TGTGCCAGCTCACCGTTTGGCACCTCAGATACGCAGTATTTT. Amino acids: CASSPFGTSDTQYF.

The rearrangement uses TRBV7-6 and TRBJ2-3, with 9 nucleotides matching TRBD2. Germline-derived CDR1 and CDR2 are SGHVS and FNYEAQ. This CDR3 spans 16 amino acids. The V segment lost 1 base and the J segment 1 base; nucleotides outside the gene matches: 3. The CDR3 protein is CASSLGAGGGTDTQYF. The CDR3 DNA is TGTGCCAGCAGCTTAGGAGCGGGAGGAGGCACAGATACGCAGTATTTT.

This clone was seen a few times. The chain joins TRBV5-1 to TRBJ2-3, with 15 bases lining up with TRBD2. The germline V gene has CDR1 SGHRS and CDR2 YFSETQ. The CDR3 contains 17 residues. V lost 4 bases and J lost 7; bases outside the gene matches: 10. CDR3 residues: CASSPGLAGGPDYTQYF. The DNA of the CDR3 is TGCGCCAGCAGCCCCGGACTAGCGGGAGGGCCTGATTATACGCAGTATTTT.

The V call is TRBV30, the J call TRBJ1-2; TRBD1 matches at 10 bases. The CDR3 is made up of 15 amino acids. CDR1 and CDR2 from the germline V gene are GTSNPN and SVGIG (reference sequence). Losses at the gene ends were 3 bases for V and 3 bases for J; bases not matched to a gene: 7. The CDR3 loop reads CAWRTPGTGDYGYTF. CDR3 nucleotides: TGTGCCTGGAGAACACCAGGGACAGGGGACTATGGCTACACCTTC. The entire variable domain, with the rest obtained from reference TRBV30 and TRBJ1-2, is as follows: SQTIHQWPATLVQPVGSPLSLECTVEGTSNPNLYWYRQAAGRGLQLLFYSVGIGQISSEVPQNLSASRPQDRQFILSSKKLLLSDSGFYLCAWRTPGTGDYGYTFGSGTRLTVV.

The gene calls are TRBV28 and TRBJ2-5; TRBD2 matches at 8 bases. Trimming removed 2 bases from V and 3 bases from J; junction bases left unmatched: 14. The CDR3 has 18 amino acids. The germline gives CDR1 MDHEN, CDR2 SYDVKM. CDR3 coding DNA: TGTGCCAGCAGTTTAAAGCGACGGTTAGGACTAGCAGAAGAGACCCAGTACTTC. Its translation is CASSLKRRLGLAEETQYF.

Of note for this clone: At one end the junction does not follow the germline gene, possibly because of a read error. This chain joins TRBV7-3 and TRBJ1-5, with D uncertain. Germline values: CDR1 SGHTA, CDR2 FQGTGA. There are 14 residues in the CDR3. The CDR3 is CASRLTGSNQPQHF. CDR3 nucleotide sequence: TGTGCCAGCAGGTTAACGGGGAGCAATCAGCCCCAGCATTTT. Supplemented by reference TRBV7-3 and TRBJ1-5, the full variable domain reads GAGVSQTPSNKVTEKGKYVELRCDPISGHTALYWYRQSLGQGPEFLIYFQGTGAADDSGLPNDRFFAVRPEGSVSTLKIQRTERGDSAVYLCASRLTGSNQPQHFGDGTRLSIL.

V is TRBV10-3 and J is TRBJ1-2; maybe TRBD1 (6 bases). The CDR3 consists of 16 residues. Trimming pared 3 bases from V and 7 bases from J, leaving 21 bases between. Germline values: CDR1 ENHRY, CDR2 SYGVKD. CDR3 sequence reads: CAISESGDKGVRGYTF. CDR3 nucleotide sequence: TGTGCCATCAGTGAATCTGGGGACAAGGGCGTTCGTGGCTACACCTTC.